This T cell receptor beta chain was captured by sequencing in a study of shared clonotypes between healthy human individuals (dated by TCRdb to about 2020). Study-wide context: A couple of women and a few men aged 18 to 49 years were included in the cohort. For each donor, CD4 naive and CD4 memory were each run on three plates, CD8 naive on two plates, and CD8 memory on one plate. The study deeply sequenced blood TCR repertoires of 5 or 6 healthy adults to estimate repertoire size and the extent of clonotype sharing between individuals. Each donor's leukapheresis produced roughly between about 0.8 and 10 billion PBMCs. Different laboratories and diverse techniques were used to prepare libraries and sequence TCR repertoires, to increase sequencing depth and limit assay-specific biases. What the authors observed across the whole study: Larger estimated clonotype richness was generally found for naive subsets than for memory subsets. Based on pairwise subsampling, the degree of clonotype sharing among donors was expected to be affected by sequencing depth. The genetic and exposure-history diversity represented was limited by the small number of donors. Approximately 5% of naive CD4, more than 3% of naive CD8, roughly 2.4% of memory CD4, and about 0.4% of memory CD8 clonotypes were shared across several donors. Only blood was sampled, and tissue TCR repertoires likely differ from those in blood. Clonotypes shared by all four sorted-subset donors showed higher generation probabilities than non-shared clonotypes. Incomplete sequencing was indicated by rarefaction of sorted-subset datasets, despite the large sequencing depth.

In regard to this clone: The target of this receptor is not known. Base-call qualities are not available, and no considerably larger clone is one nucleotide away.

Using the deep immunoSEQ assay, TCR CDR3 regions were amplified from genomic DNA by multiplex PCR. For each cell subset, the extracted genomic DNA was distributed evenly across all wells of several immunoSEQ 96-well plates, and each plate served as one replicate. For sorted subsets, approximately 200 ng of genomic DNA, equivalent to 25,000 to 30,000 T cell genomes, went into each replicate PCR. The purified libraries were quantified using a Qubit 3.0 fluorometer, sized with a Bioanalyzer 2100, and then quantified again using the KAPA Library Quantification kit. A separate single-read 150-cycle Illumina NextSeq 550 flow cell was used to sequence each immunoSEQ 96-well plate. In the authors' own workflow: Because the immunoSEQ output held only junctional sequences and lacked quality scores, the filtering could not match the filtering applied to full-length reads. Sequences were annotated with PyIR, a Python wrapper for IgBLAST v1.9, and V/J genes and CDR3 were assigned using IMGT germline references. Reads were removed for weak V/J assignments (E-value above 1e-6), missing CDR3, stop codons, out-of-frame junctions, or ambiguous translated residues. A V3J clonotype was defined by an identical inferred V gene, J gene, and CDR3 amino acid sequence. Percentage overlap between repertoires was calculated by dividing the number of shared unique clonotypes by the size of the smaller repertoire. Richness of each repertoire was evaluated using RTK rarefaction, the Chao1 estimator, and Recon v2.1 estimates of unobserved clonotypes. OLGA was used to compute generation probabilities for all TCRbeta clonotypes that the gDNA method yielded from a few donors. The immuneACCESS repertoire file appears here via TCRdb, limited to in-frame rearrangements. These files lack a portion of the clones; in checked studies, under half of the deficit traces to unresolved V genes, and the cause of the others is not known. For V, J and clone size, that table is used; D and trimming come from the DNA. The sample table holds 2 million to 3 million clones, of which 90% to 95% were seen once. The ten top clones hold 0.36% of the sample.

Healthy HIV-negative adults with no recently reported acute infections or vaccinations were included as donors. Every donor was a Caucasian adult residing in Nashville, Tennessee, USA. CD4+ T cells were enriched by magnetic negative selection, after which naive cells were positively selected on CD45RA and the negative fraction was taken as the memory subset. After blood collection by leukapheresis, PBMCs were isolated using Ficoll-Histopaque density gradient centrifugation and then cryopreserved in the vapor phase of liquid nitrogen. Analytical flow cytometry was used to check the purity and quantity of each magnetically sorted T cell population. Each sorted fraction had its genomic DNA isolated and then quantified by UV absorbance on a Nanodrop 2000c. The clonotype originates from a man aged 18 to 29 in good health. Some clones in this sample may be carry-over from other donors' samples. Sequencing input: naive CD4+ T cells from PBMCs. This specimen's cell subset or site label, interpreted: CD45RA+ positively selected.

The DNA is as follows: TGTGCCAGCAGTTTATCTGGGCGGTTTCGGCTTGGCGAGCAGTACTTC. This is translated as CASSLSGRFRLGEQYF. Recombination connected TRBV28 to TRBJ2-7, with no D gene named confidently. The germline V gene provides CDR1 MDHEN and CDR2 SYDVKM. The CDR3 runs 16 amino acids, cysteine and phenylalanine included. Only the CDR3 DNA stays, 48 bases, in frame from base 1. Deletion took 1 base off V and 6 bases off J, with a span of 19 bases between the germline ends. With the portions outside the CDR3 filled from the reference TRBV28 and TRBJ2-7 genes, the complete variable region becomes DVKVTQSSRYLVKRTGEKVFLECVQDMDHENMFWYRQDPGLGLRLIYFSYDVKMKEKGDIPEGYSVSREKKERFSLILESASTNQTSMYLCASSLSGRFRLGEQYFGPGTRLTVT.